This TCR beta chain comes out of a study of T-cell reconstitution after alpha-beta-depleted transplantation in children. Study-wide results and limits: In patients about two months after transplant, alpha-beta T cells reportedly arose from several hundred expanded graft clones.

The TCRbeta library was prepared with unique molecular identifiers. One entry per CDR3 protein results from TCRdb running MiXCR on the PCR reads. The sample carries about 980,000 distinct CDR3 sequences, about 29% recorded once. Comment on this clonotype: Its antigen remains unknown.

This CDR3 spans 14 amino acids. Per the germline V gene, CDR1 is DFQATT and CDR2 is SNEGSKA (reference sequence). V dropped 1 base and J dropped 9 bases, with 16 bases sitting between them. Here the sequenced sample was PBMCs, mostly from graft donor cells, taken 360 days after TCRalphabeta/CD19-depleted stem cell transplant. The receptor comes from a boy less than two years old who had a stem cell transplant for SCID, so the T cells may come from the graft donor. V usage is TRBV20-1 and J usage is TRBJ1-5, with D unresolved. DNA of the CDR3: TGCAGTGCTAGAGCGCACCAGACGGAATGGCCCCAGCATTTT. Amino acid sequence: CSARAHQTEWPQHF.